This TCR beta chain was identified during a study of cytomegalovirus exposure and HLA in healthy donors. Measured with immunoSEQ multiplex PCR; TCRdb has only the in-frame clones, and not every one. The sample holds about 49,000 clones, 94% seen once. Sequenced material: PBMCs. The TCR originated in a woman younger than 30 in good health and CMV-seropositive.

DNA for the CDR3: TGTGCCAGCAGCGCGGACAGTGCGGGTTCACCCCTCCACTTT. Translated: CASSADSAGSPLHF. V usage is TRBV4-2 and J usage is TRBJ1-6; D perhaps matches TRBD1 (6 bases). V gave up 5 bases and J gave up 9 bases, with 14 bases separating them. This CDR3 comprises 14 residues. Germline lookup yields CDR1 LGHNA and CDR2 YNFKEQ.